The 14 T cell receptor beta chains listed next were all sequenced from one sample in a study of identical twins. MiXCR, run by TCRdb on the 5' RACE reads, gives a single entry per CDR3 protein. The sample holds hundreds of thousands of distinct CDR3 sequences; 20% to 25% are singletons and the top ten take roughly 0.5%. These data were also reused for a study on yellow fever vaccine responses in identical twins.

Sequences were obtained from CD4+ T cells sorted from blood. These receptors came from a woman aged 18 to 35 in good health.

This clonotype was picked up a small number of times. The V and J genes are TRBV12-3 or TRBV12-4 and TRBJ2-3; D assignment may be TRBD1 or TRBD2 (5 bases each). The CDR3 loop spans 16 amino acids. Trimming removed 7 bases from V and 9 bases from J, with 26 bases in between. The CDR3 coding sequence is TGTGCCAGCACCCCTGTGGACAACCCCTACGAGGGGACGCAGTATTTT. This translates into CASTPVDNPYEGTQYF.

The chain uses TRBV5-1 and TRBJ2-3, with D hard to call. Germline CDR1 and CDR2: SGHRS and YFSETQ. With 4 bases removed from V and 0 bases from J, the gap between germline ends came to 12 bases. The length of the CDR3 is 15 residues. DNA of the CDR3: TGCGCCAGCAGCCAAGGTATTTCTAGCACAGATACGCAGTATTTT. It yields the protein CASSQGISSTDTQYF. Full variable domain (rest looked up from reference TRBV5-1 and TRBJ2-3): KAGVTQTPRYLIKTRGQQVTLSCSPISGHRSVSWYQQTPGQGLQFLFEYFSETQRNKGNFPGRFSGRQFSNSRSEMNVSTLELGDSALYLCASSQGISSTDTQYFGPGTRLTVL.

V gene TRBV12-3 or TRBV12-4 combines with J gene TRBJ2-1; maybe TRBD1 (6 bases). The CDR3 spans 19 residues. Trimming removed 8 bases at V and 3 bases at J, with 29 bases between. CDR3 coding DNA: TGTGCCAGCCGCCGTAGGCCCCCGACAGGTCGAGACAACTACAATGAGCAGTTCTTC. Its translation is CASRRRPPTGRDNYNEQFF.

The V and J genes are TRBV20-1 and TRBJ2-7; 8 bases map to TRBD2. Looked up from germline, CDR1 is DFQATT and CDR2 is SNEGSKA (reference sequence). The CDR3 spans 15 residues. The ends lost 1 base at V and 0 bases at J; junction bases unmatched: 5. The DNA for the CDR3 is TGCAGTGCTAGAGCTAGCGGGCCGAGCTCCTACGAGCAGTACGTC. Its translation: CSARASGPSSYEQYV.

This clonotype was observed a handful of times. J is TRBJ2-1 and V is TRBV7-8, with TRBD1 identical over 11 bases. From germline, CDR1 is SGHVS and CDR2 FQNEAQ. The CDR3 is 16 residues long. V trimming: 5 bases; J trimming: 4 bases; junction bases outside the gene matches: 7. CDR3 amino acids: CASSRAGTGGYNEQFF. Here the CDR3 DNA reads TGTGCCAGCAGCCGAGCCGGGACAGGGGGATACAATGAGCAGTTCTTC.

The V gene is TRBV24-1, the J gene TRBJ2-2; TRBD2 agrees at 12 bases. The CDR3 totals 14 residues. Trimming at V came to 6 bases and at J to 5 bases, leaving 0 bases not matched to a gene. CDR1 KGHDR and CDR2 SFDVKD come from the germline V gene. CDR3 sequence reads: CATSTSGRTGELFF. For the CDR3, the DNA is TGTGCCACCAGTACTAGCGGGAGGACCGGGGAGCTGTTTTTT.

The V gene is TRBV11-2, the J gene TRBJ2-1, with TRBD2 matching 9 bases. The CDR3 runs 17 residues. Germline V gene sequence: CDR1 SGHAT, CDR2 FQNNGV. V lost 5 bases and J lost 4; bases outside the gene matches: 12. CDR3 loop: CASSPLASREGYNEQFF. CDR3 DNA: TGTGCCAGCAGCCCACTAGCGTCGCGGGAGGGGTACAATGAGCAGTTCTTC.

DNA for the CDR3: TGTGCCAGCAGGGAACTAACAGGGGGCTGGACTGAAGCTTTCTTT. It codes for CASRELTGGWTEAFF. The chain links TRBV6-1 to TRBJ1-1, with 9 bases matching TRBD1. Germline V lookup: CDR1 MNHNS, CDR2 SASEGT. V shed 6 bases and J 5 bases; nucleotides not matched to a gene: 10. The CDR3 consists of 15 residues.

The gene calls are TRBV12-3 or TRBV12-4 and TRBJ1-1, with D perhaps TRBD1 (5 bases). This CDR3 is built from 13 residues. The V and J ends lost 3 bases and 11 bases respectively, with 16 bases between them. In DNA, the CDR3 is TGTGCCAGCAGTTTGCGGCAGGGCGGGGTGGCTTTCTTT. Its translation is CASSLRQGGVAFF.

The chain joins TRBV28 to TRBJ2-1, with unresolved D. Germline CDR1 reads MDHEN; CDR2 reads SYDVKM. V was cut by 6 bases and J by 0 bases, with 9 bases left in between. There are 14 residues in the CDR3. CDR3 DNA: TGTGCCAGCAGCACGAGAGACTCCTACAATGAGCAGTTCTTC. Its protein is CASSTRDSYNEQFF.

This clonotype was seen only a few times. CDR3 sequence (DNA): TGTGCCAGCAGCCAAGGCGGGGGGGCCTTTGAGCAGTTCTTC. This codes for CASSQGGGAFEQFF. This rearrangement joins TRBV5-6 to TRBJ2-1; TRBD2 matches at 9 bases. Trimming took 4 bases from V and 9 from J; bases not matched to a gene: 8. Germline-derived CDR1 and CDR2 are SGHDT and YYEEEE. This CDR3 contains 14 residues.

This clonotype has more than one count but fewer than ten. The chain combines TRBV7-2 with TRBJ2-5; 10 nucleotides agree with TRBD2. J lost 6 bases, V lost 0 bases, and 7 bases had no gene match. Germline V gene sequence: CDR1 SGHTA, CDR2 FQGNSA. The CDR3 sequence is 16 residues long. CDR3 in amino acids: CASSLALAGAVQTQYF. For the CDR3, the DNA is TGTGCCAGCAGCTTAGCGCTAGCGGGGGCCGTGCAGACCCAGTACTTC.

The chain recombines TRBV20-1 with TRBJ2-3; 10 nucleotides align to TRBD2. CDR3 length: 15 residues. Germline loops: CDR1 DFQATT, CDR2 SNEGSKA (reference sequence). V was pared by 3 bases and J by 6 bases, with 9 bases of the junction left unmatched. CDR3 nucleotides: TGCAGTGCTAGTCCCCCTAGCGGGAGTTCGGATACGCAGTATTTT. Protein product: CSASPPSGSSDTQYF.

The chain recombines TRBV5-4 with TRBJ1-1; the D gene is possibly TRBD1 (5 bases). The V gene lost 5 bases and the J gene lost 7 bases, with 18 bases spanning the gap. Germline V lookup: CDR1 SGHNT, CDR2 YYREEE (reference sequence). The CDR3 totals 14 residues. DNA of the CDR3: TGTGCCAGCAGTCAAGACAGAGGCCCCCTTGAAGCTTTCTTT. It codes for CASSQDRGPLEAFF.